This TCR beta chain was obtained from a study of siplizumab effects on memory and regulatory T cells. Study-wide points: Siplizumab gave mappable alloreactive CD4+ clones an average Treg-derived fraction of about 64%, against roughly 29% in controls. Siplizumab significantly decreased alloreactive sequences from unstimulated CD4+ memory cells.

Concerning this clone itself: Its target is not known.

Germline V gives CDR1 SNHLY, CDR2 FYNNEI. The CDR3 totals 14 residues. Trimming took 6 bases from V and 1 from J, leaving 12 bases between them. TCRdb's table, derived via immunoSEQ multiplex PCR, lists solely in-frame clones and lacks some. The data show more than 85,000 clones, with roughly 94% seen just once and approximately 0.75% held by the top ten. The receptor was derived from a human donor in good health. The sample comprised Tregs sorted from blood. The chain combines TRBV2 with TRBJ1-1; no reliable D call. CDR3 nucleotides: TGTGCCAGCAGCCTCCGGGAAAAGAACACTGAAGCTTTCTTT. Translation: CASSLREKNTEAFF.